These 30 T cell receptor beta chains came from one sample sequenced in a study of shared clonotypes between healthy human individuals. Sequencing was performed with immunoSEQ multiplex PCR; in TCRdb, only in-frame clones are kept and a portion is missing. The table records about 960,000 clones, 76% of them present only once. Sequencing was done on a sample of memory CD4+ T cells sorted from blood. The subset was: CD45RA-negative fraction. The receptors stem from a man between 18 and 29 years old in good health.

With regard to this clone: Its ends do not fully match the called genes, so a read error is possible. The rearrangement joins TRBV10-3 to TRBJ2-2, with TRBD2 as a possible D gene (6 bases). Germline V CDR1 and CDR2: ENHRY, SYGVKD. CDR3 length: 12 amino acids. This CDR3 is CATSRGGGELFF. The CDR3 DNA sequence: TGTGCCACCAGTAGGGGAGGCGGGGAGCTGTTTTTT.

This clone occurred once. This rearrangement joins TRBV7-9 to TRBJ2-5, with a possible D match to TRBD2 (6 bases). With 2 bases removed from V and 4 bases from J, the gap between germline ends came to 11 bases. CDR1 and CDR2 from the germline V gene are SEHNR and FQNEAQ (reference sequence). CDR3 length equals 14 residues. The CDR3 DNA reads TGTGCCAGCAGCTTATCTCTCGGGGGAGAGACCCAGTACTTC. Translated: CASSLSLGGETQYF. Variable domain in full (rest from reference TRBV7-9 and TRBJ2-5): DTGVSQNPRHKITKRGQNVTFRCDPISEHNRLYWYRQTLGQGPEFLTYFQNEAQLEKSRLLSDRFSAERPKGSFSTLEIQRTEQGDSAMYLCASSLSLGGETQYFGPGTRLLVL.

The rearrangement joins TRBV5-1 to TRBJ2-5, with 7 nucleotides matching TRBD1. The CDR3 has 15 residues. The V segment lost 0 bases and the J segment 5 bases; nucleotides outside the gene matches: 7. Germline assignment: CDR1 SGHRS and CDR2 YFSETQ. CDR3 coding DNA: TGCGCCAGCAGCTTGGGGGGACAGATAGGGGAGACCCAGTACTTC. This codes for CASSLGGQIGETQYF.

About this clone: This same CDR3 is encoded by further DNA sequences in the sample. The chain carries TRBV19 and TRBJ2-2; D is uncertain. V was shortened by 6 bases and J by 7 bases, with 6 bases between the two germline ends. The germline CDR1 and CDR2 sequences are LNHDA and SQIVND (reference sequence). The CDR3 runs 11 residues. CDR3 DNA: TGTGCCAGTAGAGATCGCGGGGAGCTGTTTTTT. This codes for CASRDRGELFF.

J is TRBJ1-2 and V is TRBV7-8; 8 bases match TRBD1. The germline V gene encodes CDR1 SGHVS and CDR2 FQNEAQ. The CDR3 totals 14 residues. Unmatched junction bases numbered 2, after V lost 5 bases and J lost 0 bases. Here the CDR3 DNA reads TGTGCCAGCAGCCCACAGGGGGCTAACTATGGCTACACCTTC. It yields the protein CASSPQGANYGYTF.

In DNA form, the CDR3 reads TGTGCCAGCAGCTTAGTAGCGGGAGTTGAGAATGAGCAGTTCTTC. The encoded protein is CASSLVAGVENEQFF. The J gene is TRBJ2-1, the V gene TRBV7-2; 9 positions agree with TRBD2. Germline CDR1 reads SGHTA; CDR2 reads FQGNSA. Trimming at V came to 1 base and at J to 7 bases, leaving 5 bases not matched to a gene. CDR3 length equals 15 residues.

This chain uses TRBV5-1 with TRBJ2-2, with 12 bases matching TRBD1. The CDR3 is 16 residues long. Germline V gives CDR1 SGHRS, CDR2 YFSETQ. Trimming at V came to 4 bases and at J to 4 bases, leaving 5 bases not matched to a gene. CDR3 loop: CASSAGTGGTTGELFF. In DNA form, the CDR3 reads TGCGCCAGCAGCGCCGGGACAGGGGGCACCACCGGGGAGCTGTTTTTT.

This chain links TRBV18 with TRBJ1-5; 10 bases agree with TRBD1. The CDR3 is 15 residues long. CDR1 and CDR2 (germline): KGHSH, LQKENI. With 3 bases clipped from V and 7 bases from J, the junction kept 6 bases outside the gene matches. The CDR3 nucleotides read TGTGCCAGCTCACCCGACAGGGGGCAAGGCCAGCCCCAGCATTTT. Amino acid sequence: CASSPDRGQGQPQHF.

This CDR3 is CAISEIGSEQYF. The DNA for the CDR3 is TGTGCCATCAGTGAAATAGGGTCAGAGCAGTACTTC. The V gene is TRBV10-3, the J gene TRBJ2-7; no reliable D call. The length of the CDR3 is 12 residues. V was shortened by 3 bases and J by 7 bases, with 10 bases between the two germline ends. Germline V gene data show CDR1 as ENHRY and CDR2 as SYGVKD.

The table lists this clone with a few counts. Here the CDR3 DNA reads TGTGCCGTACGACTAGCGGGGGGGTACAATGAGCAGTTCTTC. This gives the protein CAVRLAGGYNEQFF. The chain uses TRBV7-9 and TRBJ2-1; 14 bases agree with TRBD2. The CDR3 loop spans 14 amino acids. Germline lookup yields CDR1 SEHNR and CDR2 FQNEAQ (reference sequence). V dropped 11 bases and J dropped 4; count of bases not matched to a gene: 4.

The chain recombines TRBV7-2 with TRBJ2-2; tentatively, D is TRBD2 (5 bases). Germline V gives CDR1 SGHTA, CDR2 FQGNSA. Trimming shortened V by 8 bases and J by 4 bases, and 20 bases separated the two germline ends. CDR3 length: 16 amino acids. CDR3 nucleotides: TGTGCCAGCTCCGGCGGGCATATACGCGGCACCGGGGAGCTGTTTTTT. As protein: CASSGGHIRGTGELFF.

The chain carries TRBV7-8 and TRBJ2-5, with 12 bases lining up with TRBD2. Germline lookup yields CDR1 SGHVS and CDR2 FQNEAQ. CDR3 length equals 16 residues. V was pared by 5 bases and J by 4 bases, with 8 bases of the junction left unmatched. The CDR3 DNA sequence: TGTGCCAGCAGCCTTCGACTAGCGGGAGTGGTAGAGACCCAGTACTTC. This gives the protein CASSLRLAGVVETQYF.

The rearrangement joins TRBV2 to TRBJ2-7; the D is unclear. From germline, CDR1 is SNHLY and CDR2 FYNNEI. V was shortened by 1 base and J by 12 bases, with 10 bases between the two germline ends. The CDR3 covers 11 residues. This chain's CDR3 is CASSEEGLRYF. For the CDR3, the DNA is TGTGCCAGCAGTGAAGAGGGCCTCAGGTACTTC. The whole variable domain, filled in from reference TRBV2 and TRBJ2-7, reads EPEVTQTPSHQVTQMGQEVILRCVPISNHLYFYWYRQILGQKVEFLVSFYNNEISEKSEIFDDQFSVERPDGSNFTLKIRSTKLEDSAMYFCASSEEGLRYFGPGTRLTVT.

There are a few counts of this clone. The chain carries TRBV7-9 and TRBJ2-4; D remains unclear. The V end lost 1 base, the J end lost 0 bases, and 4 bases lay between the germline ends. The CDR3 contains 14 residues. Germline V gives CDR1 SEHNR, CDR2 FQNEAQ (reference sequence). Written as DNA, the CDR3 is TGTGCCAGCAGCTTAGAATTAGCCAAAAACATTCAGTACTTC. Its protein is CASSLELAKNIQYF.

The J gene is TRBJ2-1, the V gene TRBV6-1; no clear D. V lost 4 bases to trimming and J lost 10 bases, with 14 bases between them. The CDR3 runs to 13 residues. CDR1 is MNHNS, CDR2 SASEGT, per germline. As DNA, the CDR3 is TGTGCCAGCAGTGGACCGGGCGCGTTGGAGCAGTTCTTC. This codes for CASSGPGALEQFF.

This clone appeared many times. The V call is TRBV15, the J call TRBJ2-7; tentatively, D is TRBD2 (6 bases). From germline, CDR1 is LNHNV and CDR2 YYDKDF (reference sequence). CDR3 length: 16 amino acids. With 0 bases removed from V and 7 bases from J, the gap between germline ends came to 19 bases. The CDR3 region is CATSRDAREPGEEQYF. DNA for the CDR3: TGTGCCACCAGCAGAGACGCTCGGGAGCCGGGAGAGGAGCAGTACTTC.

On this clone itself: In the same sample, other DNA sequences code for this CDR3. The V call is TRBV2, the J call TRBJ2-1; 11 nucleotides line up with TRBD2. Germline V lookup: CDR1 SNHLY, CDR2 FYNNEI. Germline trimming cut 2 bases from V and 6 bases from J; bases unmatched to any gene: 3. This CDR3 is built from 15 residues. The CDR3 region is CASSERLAGGNEQFF. In DNA, the CDR3 is TGTGCCAGCAGTGAACGGCTAGCGGGGGGCAATGAGCAGTTCTTC.

This clone has just a few counts. With a far larger clone one base away, a read error is the likely cause. The sample carries other DNA sequences with the same CDR3. This chain links TRBV6-1 with TRBJ2-2; D call uncertain. This CDR3 is built from 12 residues. With 4 bases removed from V and 3 bases from J, the gap between germline ends came to 3 bases. The germline V gene has CDR1 MNHNS and CDR2 SASEGT. The CDR3 region is CASSGDTGELFF. DNA for the CDR3: TGTGCCAGCAGTGGTGACACCGGGGAGCTGTTTTTT.

The chain couples TRBV18 to TRBJ2-5; D gene ambiguous. This CDR3 contains 14 residues. V was cut by 2 bases and J by 4 bases, with 11 bases left in between. The germline V gene has CDR1 KGHSH and CDR2 LQKENI. The CDR3 loop reads CASSPDFPPETQYF. CDR3 coding DNA: TGTGCCAGCTCACCAGATTTCCCTCCAGAGACCCAGTACTTC.

The chain uses TRBV4-2 and TRBJ2-2, with 7 nucleotides matching TRBD1. The germline V gene encodes CDR1 LGHNA and CDR2 YNFKEQ. V lost 6 bases to trimming and J lost 5 bases; unmatched junction nucleotides: 3. This CDR3 has 13 residues. CDR3 DNA sequence: TGTGCCAGCAGAACACAGGGGACCGGGGAGCTGTTTTTT. Translating it yields CASRTQGTGELFF.

The chain joins TRBV21-1 to TRBJ1-1. TRBV21-1 is designated a pseudogene. The CDR3 has 15 residues. This CDR3 is CASSKCDYQFPEAFF. The CDR3 coding sequence is TGTGCCAGCAGCAAATGTGACTACCAGTTTCCTGAAGCTTTCTTT.

The chain is built from TRBV4-1 and TRBJ1-2; D not certain. The V and J ends lost 0 bases and 5 bases respectively, with 16 bases between them. The CDR3 consists of 16 residues. CDR1 and CDR2 (germline): MGHRA, YSYEKL. The DNA for the CDR3 is TGCGCCAGCAGCCAAGATGTCGATCGTCTACCTTATGGCTACACCTTC. Translated, it gives CASSQDVDRLPYGYTF.

The chain is built from TRBV18 and TRBJ2-2; possibly TRBD2 for D (6 bases). Per the germline V gene, CDR1 is KGHSH and CDR2 is LQKENI. The V gene lost 5 bases and the J gene lost 6 bases, with 13 bases spanning the gap. This CDR3 comprises 14 residues. The CDR3 DNA sequence: TGTGCCAGCTCATCCTTGCCGGGGGCCGGGGAGCTGTTTTTT. It is translated as CASSSLPGAGELFF.

This clone was recorded only once. V gene TRBV6-1 combines with J gene TRBJ2-2, with 9 bases that match TRBD2. Germline CDR1 MNHNS, CDR2 SASEGT. The CDR3 spans 17 residues. With V trimmed by 2 bases and J by 2 bases, 6 bases remained unmatched. This CDR3 is CASSEFPSGTNTGELFF. The CDR3 nucleotides read TGTGCCAGCAGTGAATTCCCTAGCGGGACTAACACCGGGGAGCTGTTTTTT.

The chain joins TRBV9 to TRBJ1-5; TRBD1 matches 8 bases. The germline gives CDR1 SGDLS, CDR2 YYNGEE. This CDR3 has 15 residues. V was pared by 4 bases and J by 7 bases, with 10 bases of the junction left unmatched. The CDR3 reads CASSFQGARGQPQHF. The CDR3 DNA reads TGTGCCAGCAGCTTCCAGGGGGCGCGGGGGCAGCCCCAGCATTTT.

J is TRBJ2-4 and V is TRBV5-1; D perhaps matches TRBD1 (6 bases). CDR3 size: 13 residues. Germline-derived CDR1 and CDR2 are SGHRS and YFSETQ. Trimming took off 0 bases at V and 9 bases at J, with 10 bases between the two ends. CDR3 DNA sequence: TGCGCCAGCAGCTTGGTCAGGGGCGGCATTCAGTACTTC. Translation: CASSLVRGGIQYF.

The genes are TRBV7-2 and TRBJ2-7, with TRBD2 identical over 8 bases. J gave up 3 bases and V 5 bases, and 6 bases lay outside the gene matches. The V gene's germline CDR1 is SGHTA and CDR2 FQGNSA. This CDR3 contains 14 residues. CDR3 protein: CASSQSGSNYEQYF. In nucleotides, the CDR3 is TGTGCCAGCAGCCAGAGCGGGAGCAACTACGAGCAGTACTTC.

Concerning this clone: An end of the junction does not agree with germline; a read error may underlie this. The chain joins TRBV5-4 to TRBJ2-3; D may match TRBD1 or TRBD2 (5 bases each). From germline, CDR1 is SGHNT and CDR2 YYREEE (reference sequence). CDR3 size: 15 residues. DNA for the CDR3: TGTGCCAGCAGTTTGGGACCAACTAGCACAGATACGCAGTATTTT. Its translation is CASSLGPTSTDTQYF.

The CDR3 sequence: CAWSVAGPTDTQYF. The DNA for the CDR3 is TGTGCCTGGAGTGTGGCAGGCCCCACAGATACGCAGTATTTT. The chain is built from TRBV30 and TRBJ2-3; no reliable D call. The CDR3 runs to 14 residues. The V end was cut by 0 bases, the J end by 2 bases, with 9 bases between. From germline, CDR1 is GTSNPN and CDR2 SVGIG (reference sequence). Full variable domain (missing parts from reference TRBV30 and TRBJ2-3): SQTIHQWPATLVQPVGSPLSLECTVEGTSNPNLYWYRQAAGRGLQLLFYSVGIGQISSEVPQNLSASRPQDRQFILSSKKLLLSDSGFYLCAWSVAGPTDTQYFGPGTRLTVL.

The rearrangement uses TRBV7-3 and TRBJ2-2; D call uncertain. In germline, CDR1 is SGHTA, CDR2 FQGTGA. CDR3 length: 13 amino acids. Deletions cut 8 bases from V and 0 bases from J, with 7 bases between. The CDR3 reads CASGEPNTGELFF. CDR3 bases: TGTGCCAGCGGAGAACCGAACACCGGGGAGCTGTTTTTT.